What follows are 2 T cell receptor beta chains derived from one specimen sequenced in a study of shared T cell receptors in the human thymus (dated by TCRdb to the early 2020s). Library generation was performed with the immunoSEQ multiplex PCR assay. TCRdb holds this immuneACCESS table with in-frame rearrangements only. Some clones are missing; in checked studies, unresolved V genes explain under half, and the rest has no known cause. The sample records 640,000 or so clones, around 87% of which are singletons. 0.0094% of the sample is in the top ten clones. The sample also formed part of further work on human thymus T cells.

The material sequenced was thymocytes. These receptors came from a boy in the first two years of life with a congenital heart defect. Donor details come from another sample of the same person, matched by shared clones.

The chain links TRBV7-9 to TRBJ2-5, with a tentative D call TRBD2 (6 bases). This CDR3 has 16 amino acids. V lost 1 base, J lost 5 bases, and 17 bases lay in between. Germline-derived CDR1 and CDR2 are SEHNR and FQNEAQ (reference sequence). The chain's CDR3 is CASSLGPGVERETQYF. The CDR3 DNA follows: TGTGCCAGCAGCTTAGGGCCGGGGGTGGAAAGGGAGACCCAGTACTTC. Drawing the rest from reference TRBV7-9 and TRBJ2-5, the complete variable domain is DTGVSQNPRHKITKRGQNVTFRCDPISEHNRLYWYRQTLGQGPEFLTYFQNEAQLEKSRLLSDRFSAERPKGSFSTLEIQRTEQGDSAMYLCASSLGPGVERETQYFGPGTRLLVL.

The chain recombines TRBV2 with TRBJ2-7; D might be TRBD2 (7 bases). This CDR3 is built from 17 residues. Between the trimmed V and J ends, which lost 4 bases and 4 bases, there was a span of 23 bases. Germline-derived CDR1 and CDR2 are SNHLY and FYNNEI. The CDR3 sequence: CASSARYLAGGPYEQYF. The CDR3 bases are TGTGCCAGCAGTGCAAGGTACCTCGCCGGGGGGCCGTACGAGCAGTACTTC.